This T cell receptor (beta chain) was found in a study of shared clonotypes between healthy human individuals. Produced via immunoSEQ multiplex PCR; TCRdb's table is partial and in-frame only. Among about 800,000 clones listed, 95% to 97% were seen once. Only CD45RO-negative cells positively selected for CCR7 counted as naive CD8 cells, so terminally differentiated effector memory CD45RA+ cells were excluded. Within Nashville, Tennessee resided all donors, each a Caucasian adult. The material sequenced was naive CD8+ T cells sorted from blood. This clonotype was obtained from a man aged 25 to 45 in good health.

The CDR3 DNA reads TGTGCCAGCAGCGTAGTAGCGGGAAGTATGTACGAGCAGTACTTC. Its translation: CASSVVAGSMYEQYF. The chain has TRBV9 and TRBJ2-7; the match to TRBD2 covers 8 bases. The CDR3 length is 15 residues. Per the germline V gene, CDR1 is SGDLS and CDR2 is YYNGEE. With 0 bases clipped from V and 4 bases from J, the junction kept 6 bases outside the gene matches.